This note documents a single T cell receptor (beta chain) sequence. Its antigen is as yet unknown. Generated by immunoSEQ multiplex PCR, the TCRdb table keeps only in-frame clones and is missing some. Of nearly 85,000 clones listed, roughly 87% are singletons. The CDR3 runs to 14 residues. The germline CDR1 and CDR2 sequences are SGHVS and FNYEAQ. The J segment lost 9 bases and the V segment lost 5 bases, leaving 12 bases of the junction unmatched. The data were taken from a study of siplizumab effects on memory and regulatory T cells. Whole-study results and caveats: For siplizumab cultures, the suppressive function of their proliferating Tregs was not confirmed. Memory T cells appeared less diverse than naive cells, which seemed to contribute substantially to alloresponse.

This clonotype was sampled from a human donor in good health. The chain recombines TRBV7-6 with TRBJ1-1; TRBD1 aligns across 7 bases. What was sequenced was Tregs sorted from blood. As DNA, the CDR3 is TGTGCCAGCAGCACCCCGGAGGGGGCTGGTAAAGCTTTCTTT. Encoded protein: CASSTPEGAGKAFF.